A selection of T cell receptor beta chains follows, all from one sample in a study of chemoradiotherapy in HPV16-positive cancers. TCRdb's table, derived via immunoSEQ multiplex PCR, lists solely in-frame clones and lacks some. The sample includes roughly 19,000 clones, 70% to 90% of them seen just once. Sequenced here: blood, sampled from a patient who underwent chemoradiotherapy. All receptors come from a human donor with HPV-associated anogenital cancer. Both conserved end residues are part of each CDR3. A D gene is named only where the DNA matches it firmly. Clone size, where shown, is once, few, many, or a class for clones that have expanded.

v_gene: TRBV5-4
d_gene: .
j_gene: TRBJ1-6
abundance: .
CDR3nt: TGTGCCAGCAGCTTGGCCGGGGGGAATAATTCACCCCTCCACTTT
CDR3aa: CASSLAGGNNSPLHF

v_gene: TRBV7-3
d_gene: .
j_gene: TRBJ2-1
abundance: .
CDR3nt: TGTGCCAGCAGCTTAACCCCCCGGGGTATCGATGAGCAGTTCTTC
CDR3aa: CASSLTPRGIDEQFF

v_gene: TRBV13
d_gene: .
j_gene: TRBJ2-5
abundance: .
CDR3nt: TGTGCCAGCAACTTGGCCGGGATCCAAGAGACCCAGTACTTC
CDR3aa: CASNLAGIQETQYF

v_gene: TRBV7-2
d_gene: TRBD2
j_gene: TRBJ2-4
abundance: .
CDR3nt: TGTGCCACCAAGTGGGGCGCGGGGGAGGGAAACATTCAGTACTTC
CDR3aa: CATKWGAGEGNIQYF

v_gene: TRBV5-6
d_gene: TRBD2
j_gene: TRBJ2-3
abundance: .
CDR3nt: TGTGCCAGCAGAAGGGCCGTAGGGAGGGCAGCAGATACGCAGTATTTT
CDR3aa: CASRRAVGRAADTQYF

v_gene: TRBV10-3
d_gene: .
j_gene: TRBJ2-1
abundance: once
CDR3nt: TGTGCCGCCCGTGGGTCGCCCGATGAGCAGTTCTTC
CDR3aa: CAARGSPDEQFF

v_gene: TRBV9
d_gene: .
j_gene: TRBJ1-1
abundance: few
CDR3nt: TGTGCCAGCAGCGCCTCGCCCCCGGGTGAAGCTTTCTTT
CDR3aa: CASSASPPGEAFF

v_gene: TRBV9
d_gene: .
j_gene: TRBJ2-1
abundance: .
CDR3nt: TGTGCCAGCAGCTCGGGAGCTCTGAATGAGCAGTTCTTC
CDR3aa: CASSSGALNEQFF

v_gene: TRBV11-3
d_gene: .
j_gene: TRBJ1-1
abundance: .
CDR3nt: TGTGCCAGCAGCCGCCTCCTTGCGGGGGAAGCTTTCTTT
CDR3aa: CASSRLLAGEAFF

v_gene: TRBV19
d_gene: TRBD1
j_gene: TRBJ1-1
abundance: .
CDR3nt: TGTGCCAGTAGTAGAGGACAGGGGGAAAACACTGAAGCTTTCTTT
CDR3aa: CASSRGQGENTEAFF

v_gene: TRBV6-1
d_gene: TRBD1
j_gene: TRBJ2-7
abundance: .
CDR3nt: TGTGCCAGCAGTGAAAAAGTGGGGACAGGGGTCAACGAGCAGTACTTC
CDR3aa: CASSEKVGTGVNEQYF

v_gene: TRBV7-9
d_gene: .
j_gene: TRBJ1-2
abundance: .
CDR3nt: TGTGCCAGCAGCAGACGCGGAAACGGCTACACCTTC
CDR3aa: CASSRRGNGYTF

v_gene: TRBV5-4
d_gene: .
j_gene: TRBJ2-1
abundance: .
CDR3nt: TGTGCCAGCAGCTGGACGCTCCGAAGCGGCAGCTCCTACAATGAGCAGTTCTTC
CDR3aa: CASSWTLRSGSSYNEQFF

v_gene: TRBV5-6
d_gene: .
j_gene: TRBJ1-1
abundance: .
CDR3nt: TGTGCCAGCAGCTTTATGGAGGGGGGGAACACTGAAGCTTTCTTT
CDR3aa: CASSFMEGGNTEAFF

v_gene: TRBV30
d_gene: .
j_gene: TRBJ1-3
abundance: .
CDR3nt: TGTGCCTGGAGTGTATACCAGGGGCAAAACACCATATATTTT
CDR3aa: CAWSVYQGQNTIYF

v_gene: TRBV7-2
d_gene: .
j_gene: TRBJ1-5
abundance: .
CDR3nt: TGTGCCAGCAGCTTACATGGGGACGGCCTTCAGCCCCAGCATTTT
CDR3aa: CASSLHGDGLQPQHF

v_gene: TRBV5-4
d_gene: .
j_gene: TRBJ2-1
abundance: .
CDR3nt: TGTGCCAGCAGCTTAGGGACTCAAAATGAGCAGTTCTTC
CDR3aa: CASSLGTQNEQFF

v_gene: TRBV7-2
d_gene: .
j_gene: TRBJ2-7
abundance: .
CDR3nt: TGTGCCAGCAGCTTATCCGGGGCCTACGAGCAGTACTTC
CDR3aa: CASSLSGAYEQYF

v_gene: TRBV30
d_gene: TRBD2
j_gene: TRBJ2-5
abundance: .
CDR3nt: TGTGCCTGGAGTGCCGCGGGAGGGGGAGAGACCCAGTACTTC
CDR3aa: CAWSAAGGGETQYF

v_gene: TRBV19
d_gene: TRBD1
j_gene: TRBJ2-6
abundance: once
CDR3nt: TGTGCCAGTAGTATTAGAGGGGACAGGGGAGGAGTTTCTGGGGCCAACGTCCTGACTTTC
CDR3aa: CASSIRGDRGGVSGANVLTF

v_gene: TRBV6-1
d_gene: TRBD2
j_gene: TRBJ2-5
abundance: .
CDR3nt: TGTGCCAGCATTCGGGGGGGGCGGGAGACCCAGTACTTC
CDR3aa: CASIRGGRETQYF

v_gene: TRBV5-1
d_gene: .
j_gene: TRBJ2-2
abundance: few
CDR3nt: TGCGCCAGCAGCTACCAGGGAATAGGCGGGGAGCTGTTTTTT
CDR3aa: CASSYQGIGGELFF

v_gene: TRBV30
d_gene: .
j_gene: TRBJ2-4
abundance: once
CDR3nt: TGTGCCTGGAGTGGGGACCCGAACATTCAGTACTTC
CDR3aa: CAWSGDPNIQYF

v_gene: TRBV7-8
d_gene: .
j_gene: TRBJ1-1
abundance: .
CDR3nt: TGTGCCAGCAGCTTAAGGGCAGGGAACACTGAAGCTTTCTTT
CDR3aa: CASSLRAGNTEAFF

v_gene: TRBV27
d_gene: TRBD2
j_gene: TRBJ2-5
abundance: .
CDR3nt: TGTGCCAGCAGTCCCGGGGGACTAGCGGGGTCCGGGACCCAGTACTTC
CDR3aa: CASSPGGLAGSGTQYF

v_gene: TRBV12-2
d_gene: .
j_gene: TRBJ1-5
abundance: .
CDR3nt: TGTGCAAGTCGCTTATTTTTACCGGGACAGGGGTATCAGCCCCAGCATTTT
CDR3aa: CASRLFLPGQGYQPQHF

v_gene: TRBV4-3
d_gene: .
j_gene: TRBJ1-1
abundance: .
CDR3nt: TGCGCCAGCAGCCAAGATAGAGGGAAAGTGACTGAAGCTTTCTTT
CDR3aa: CASSQDRGKVTEAFF

v_gene: TRBV11-3
d_gene: TRBD1
j_gene: TRBJ2-7
abundance: .
CDR3nt: TGTGCCAGCAGCCCCCGACAGGGGAGCTACGATCAGTACTTC
CDR3aa: CASSPRQGSYDQYF

v_gene: TRBV9
d_gene: .
j_gene: TRBJ2-6
abundance: once
CDR3nt: TGTGCCAGCAGCGTGAAAGAACAGGGCCCCTCTGGGGCCAACGTCCTGACTTTC
CDR3aa: CASSVKEQGPSGANVLTF

v_gene: TRBV5-1
d_gene: TRBD1
j_gene: TRBJ2-2
abundance: .
CDR3nt: TGCGCCAGCAGCAGGACAGGGGCAACGAACACCGGGGAGCTGTTTTTT
CDR3aa: CASSRTGATNTGELFF

v_gene: TRBV5-1
d_gene: .
j_gene: TRBJ2-5
abundance: .
CDR3nt: TGCGCCAGCAGCTTGGGGGACACTCTCTTTGAGACCCAGTACTTC
CDR3aa: CASSLGDTLFETQYF

v_gene: TRBV4-3
d_gene: TRBD2
j_gene: TRBJ2-3
abundance: .
CDR3nt: TGCGCCAGCAGCCAAGATGGAGGCGGGGGGGCCGGGGATACGCAGTATTTT
CDR3aa: CASSQDGGGGAGDTQYF

v_gene: TRBV4-2
d_gene: .
j_gene: TRBJ1-4
abundance: .
CDR3nt: TGTGCCAGCAGCCAAGATATAAGGGCAAGGGAAACTAATGAAAAACTGTTTTTT
CDR3aa: CASSQDIRARETNEKLFF

v_gene: TRBV7-9
d_gene: .
j_gene: TRBJ1-1
abundance: .
CDR3nt: TGTGCCAGCAGCTTTGTTGGGGGCTCCCGCATGAACACTGAAGCTTTCTTT
CDR3aa: CASSFVGGSRMNTEAFF

v_gene: TRBV7-2
d_gene: .
j_gene: TRBJ1-4
abundance: .
CDR3nt: TGTGCCAGCAGCATGTATTTTGCAACTAATGAAAAACTGTTTTTT
CDR3aa: CASSMYFATNEKLFF

v_gene: TRBV11-2
d_gene: TRBD2
j_gene: TRBJ2-7
abundance: .
CDR3nt: TGTGCCAGCAGCTTGGGGCACAGACTAGCGGGGGGCGACCGGAACGAGCAGTACTTC
CDR3aa: CASSLGHRLAGGDRNEQYF

v_gene: TRBV18
d_gene: .
j_gene: TRBJ1-1
abundance: .
CDR3nt: TGTGCCAGCTCACCACCCGCCGGGAGGGCAGCCATGAACACTGAAGCTTTCTTT
CDR3aa: CASSPPAGRAAMNTEAFF

v_gene: TRBV27
d_gene: .
j_gene: TRBJ2-7
abundance: few
CDR3nt: TGTGCCAGCGTTGGGCGGATACCCTACGAGCAGTACTTC
CDR3aa: CASVGRIPYEQYF

v_gene: TRBV27
d_gene: .
j_gene: TRBJ1-1
abundance: .
CDR3nt: TGTGCCAGCAGTTTGACGGAAAACACTGAAGCTTTCTTT
CDR3aa: CASSLTENTEAFF